Below, 22 T cell receptor beta chains from the same sample are listed, as sequenced in a study of T cell responses to AZD1222 COVID-19 vaccine. Assay: immunoSEQ multiplex PCR; the TCRdb copy retains only in-frame clones and omits some. The repertoire holds about 150,000 clones, with less than 90% as singletons. Sequencing used peripheral blood, obtained on day 0 of MenACWY control vaccination. Receptors originate from an adult in good health.

The chain uses TRBV6-5 and TRBJ1-1; D is perhaps TRBD1 (6 bases). The V end lost 4 bases, the J end lost 0 bases, and 12 bases lay between the germline ends. This CDR3 contains 15 residues. Looked up from germline, CDR1 is MNHEY and CDR2 is SVGAGI. CDR3 loop: CASSLTGYMNTEAFF. Here the CDR3 DNA reads TGTGCCAGCAGTTTGACAGGTTACATGAACACTGAAGCTTTCTTT.

This clone is judged medium-sized. V and J are TRBV5-1 and TRBJ2-2; 8 nucleotides agree with TRBD1. After removal of 0 bases from V and 0 bases from J, the junction contained 7 bases not matched to a gene. Germline values: CDR1 SGHRS, CDR2 YFSETQ. This CDR3 has 18 amino acids. Here the CDR3 DNA reads TGCGCCAGCAGCTTGGCTAATGTCAGGGGGCCGAACACCGGGGAGCTGTTTTTT. Encoded protein: CASSLANVRGPNTGELFF.

This chain uses TRBV19 with TRBJ1-1; D unclear. The CDR3 spans 14 residues. Between the trimmed V and J ends, which lost 7 bases and 0 bases, there was a span of 12 bases. Germline lookup yields CDR1 LNHDA and CDR2 SQIVND (reference sequence). CDR3 region: CASKDQVLNTEAFF. The CDR3 DNA reads TGTGCCAGTAAAGATCAGGTGCTGAACACTGAAGCTTTCTTT.

The V call is TRBV7-8, the J call TRBJ1-1; 9 nucleotides agree with TRBD1. This CDR3 has 12 residues. J was trimmed by 11 bases and V by 5 bases; bases with no gene match: 6. The V gene's germline CDR1 is SGHVS and CDR2 FQNEAQ. The chain's CDR3 is CASSRNRGPAFF. The DNA for the CDR3 is TGTGCCAGCAGCCGTAACAGGGGGCCTGCTTTCTTT.

The chain couples TRBV6-5 to TRBJ1-1, with D perhaps TRBD1 (6 bases). The germline gives CDR1 MNHEY, CDR2 SVGAGI. The CDR3 contains 14 residues. V lost 2 bases to trimming and J lost 1 base, with 8 bases between them. The CDR3 here is CASSYDRQNTEAFF. The CDR3 nucleotides read TGTGCCAGCAGTTACGACAGGCAGAACACTGAAGCTTTCTTT.

V usage is TRBV5-1 and J usage is TRBJ1-6; the match to TRBD1 covers 8 bases. V was pared by 4 bases and J by 5 bases, with 5 bases of the junction left unmatched. Per the germline V gene, CDR1 is SGHRS and CDR2 is YFSETQ. The CDR3 covers 15 residues. CDR3 sequence: CASSLTTGDNSPLHF. CDR3 in DNA: TGCGCCAGCAGCCTAACGACAGGGGATAATTCACCCCTCCACTTT.

V and J are TRBV18 and TRBJ1-3, with no clear D. The V gene's germline CDR1 is KGHSH and CDR2 LQKENI. Between the trimmed V and J ends, which lost 4 bases and 4 bases, there was a span of 8 bases. CDR3 length: 13 residues. The CDR3 coding sequence is TGTGCCAGCTCACAGGGTCCGGGAAACACCATATATTTT. Translating gives CASSQGPGNTIYF.

The J gene is TRBJ2-1, the V gene TRBV9; 8 nucleotides align to TRBD1. Looked up from germline, CDR1 is SGDLS and CDR2 is YYNGEE. The CDR3 totals 17 residues. With V trimmed by 0 bases and J by 7 bases, 12 bases remained unmatched. The CDR3 DNA reads as TGTGCCAGCAGCGTAGACCCGCCAGGGGGCAATTTAAATGAGCAGTTCTTC. This codes for CASSVDPPGGNLNEQFF.

V usage is TRBV18 and J usage is TRBJ2-3; D remains unclear. In germline, CDR1 is KGHSH, CDR2 LQKENI. Deletions cut 0 bases from V and 5 bases from J, with 3 bases between. CDR3 length: 12 amino acids. CDR3 sequence reads: CASSPPIDTQYF. The CDR3 DNA reads as TGTGCCAGCTCACCACCGATAGATACGCAGTATTTT.

The chain couples TRBV2 to TRBJ2-5; 11 nucleotides agree with TRBD1. The length of the CDR3 is 15 residues. In germline, CDR1 is SNHLY, CDR2 FYNNEI. V lost 4 bases and J lost 2; bases outside the gene matches: 3. CDR3 DNA sequence: TGTGCCAGCAGTGTGGACAGGGGGCAACAAGAGACCCAGTACTTC. It translates to CASSVDRGQQETQYF.

V and J are TRBV19 and TRBJ1-6; 9 nucleotides match TRBD1. The CDR3 is 16 amino acids. V trimming: 3 bases; J trimming: 7 bases; junction bases outside the gene matches: 7. Germline CDR1 and CDR2: LNHDA and SQIVND (reference sequence). CDR3 coding DNA: TGTGCCAGTAGTATCAACCAACAGGGGGCAAATTCACCCCTCCACTTT. Translation gives CASSINQQGANSPLHF.

V gene TRBV2 combines with J gene TRBJ1-5; 7 nucleotides match TRBD1. The CDR3 consists of 15 residues. The J segment lost 5 bases and the V segment lost 6 bases, leaving 10 bases of the junction unmatched. The germline gives CDR1 SNHLY, CDR2 FYNNEI. In DNA, the CDR3 is TGTGCCAGCAGATCAATACAGGGGCGGCATCAGCCCCAGCATTTT. Its protein product is CASRSIQGRHQPQHF.

The chain carries TRBV9 and TRBJ2-5; 11 bases are shared with TRBD1. Germline V gene sequence: CDR1 SGDLS, CDR2 YYNGEE. There are 16 residues in the CDR3. V shed 3 bases, J shed 1 base, and the junction held 5 bases outside the gene matches. The CDR3 loop reads CASSARGTGGQETQYF. As DNA, the CDR3 is TGTGCCAGCAGCGCACGGGGGACAGGGGGCCAAGAGACCCAGTACTTC.

The V gene is TRBV3-1 (or the pseudogene TRBV3-2), the J gene TRBJ2-3; 8 bases align to TRBD2. Germline V gene data show CDR1 as LGHDT and CDR2 as YNNKEL (reference sequence). The ends lost 6 bases at V and 5 bases at J; junction bases unmatched: 10. The CDR3 extends over 15 amino acids. The CDR3 is CASRSGGAAGDTQYF. The CDR3 DNA sequence: TGTGCCAGCAGATCCGGGGGGGCCGCCGGAGATACGCAGTATTTT.

The V and J genes are TRBV27 and TRBJ1-5; 9 nucleotides line up with TRBD1. The CDR3 extends over 14 amino acids. V lost 6 bases to trimming and J lost 5 bases; unmatched junction nucleotides: 5. CDR1 is MNHEY, CDR2 SMNVEV, per germline (reference sequence). The CDR3 protein is CASSIRQGDQPQHF. CDR3 DNA sequence: TGTGCCAGCAGCATCCGACAGGGGGATCAGCCCCAGCATTTT.

As DNA, the CDR3 is TGTGCCAGCAGCGTAGGGGGACAGGTTAACATGAACACTGAAGCTTTCTTT. The encoded protein is CASSVGGQVNMNTEAFF. The rearrangement joins TRBV9 to TRBJ1-1; the match to TRBD1 covers 8 bases. V was pared by 0 bases and J by 0 bases, with 7 bases of the junction left unmatched. The CDR3 is 17 amino acids. Germline-derived CDR1 and CDR2 are SGDLS and YYNGEE.

The V call is TRBV2, the J call TRBJ2-6, with unresolved D. This CDR3 is 14 amino acids long. Germline assignment: CDR1 SNHLY and CDR2 FYNNEI. V was pared by 8 bases and J by 4 bases, with 12 bases between. The CDR3 DNA reads TGTGCCAGCCGAGTAGGGTCCGGGGCCAACGTCCTGACTTTC. Amino acids: CASRVGSGANVLTF.

The rearrangement joins TRBV6-5 to TRBJ1-1, with D maybe TRBD1 (5 bases). Germline CDR1 and CDR2: MNHEY and SVGAGI. The V end lost 4 bases, the J end lost 1 base, and 10 bases lay between the germline ends. This CDR3 has 14 amino acids. CDR3 nucleotide sequence: TGTGCCAGCAGTTTAGGGACGGCGAACACTGAAGCTTTCTTT. The encoded protein is CASSLGTANTEAFF.

The V gene is TRBV6-5, the J gene TRBJ1-5; unclear D gene. The V end was cut by 2 bases, the J end by 2 bases, with 4 bases between. The CDR3 sequence is 13 residues long. Germline loops: CDR1 MNHEY, CDR2 SVGAGI. The CDR3 protein is CASSYGGNQPQHF. CDR3 DNA sequence: TGTGCCAGCAGTTACGGAGGCAATCAGCCCCAGCATTTT.

The gene calls are TRBV7-2 and TRBJ1-2; 8 positions match TRBD1. Germline V CDR1 and CDR2: SGHTA, FQGNSA. J was trimmed by 5 bases and V by 7 bases; bases with no gene match: 9. The CDR3 runs 14 residues. The CDR3, as DNA: TGTGCCAGCACCCAGGGGCAGGGGGCGTATGGCTACACCTTC. Residues: CASTQGQGAYGYTF. The variable domain in full, completed from reference TRBV7-2 and TRBJ1-2, reads GAGVSQSPSNKVTEKGKDVELRCDPISGHTALYWYRQSLGQGLEFLIYFQGNSAPDKSGLPSDRFSAERTGGSVSTLTIQRTQQEDSAVYLCASTQGQGAYGYTFGSGTRLTVV.

The chain couples TRBV5-1 to TRBJ1-2; 7 nucleotides align to TRBD1. CDR3 length: 13 amino acids. The J segment lost 4 bases and the V segment lost 4 bases, leaving 4 bases of the junction unmatched. Germline CDR1 and CDR2: SGHRS and YFSETQ. The CDR3 bases are TGCGCCAGCAGCCCACAGGGGCTCTATGGCTACACCTTC. This codes for CASSPQGLYGYTF. Supplemented by reference TRBV5-1 and TRBJ1-2, the full variable domain reads KAGVTQTPRYLIKTRGQQVTLSCSPISGHRSVSWYQQTPGQGLQFLFEYFSETQRNKGNFPGRFSGRQFSNSRSEMNVSTLELGDSALYLCASSPQGLYGYTFGSGTRLTVV.

The chain joins TRBV5-1 to TRBJ2-1, with a weak D call TRBD1 (6 bases). Germline V gene lookup returns CDR1 SGHRS and CDR2 YFSETQ. This CDR3 region has 15 residues. The ends were cut back, 1 base at V and 5 bases at J, with 13 bases in the middle. The CDR3 loop reads CASSLKSQGHNEQFF. The CDR3 DNA sequence: TGCGCCAGCAGCTTGAAGTCACAGGGTCACAATGAGCAGTTCTTC. Full variable domain (outside the CDR3, taken from reference TRBV5-1 and TRBJ2-1): KAGVTQTPRYLIKTRGQQVTLSCSPISGHRSVSWYQQTPGQGLQFLFEYFSETQRNKGNFPGRFSGRQFSNSRSEMNVSTLELGDSALYLCASSLKSQGHNEQFFGPGTRLTVL.